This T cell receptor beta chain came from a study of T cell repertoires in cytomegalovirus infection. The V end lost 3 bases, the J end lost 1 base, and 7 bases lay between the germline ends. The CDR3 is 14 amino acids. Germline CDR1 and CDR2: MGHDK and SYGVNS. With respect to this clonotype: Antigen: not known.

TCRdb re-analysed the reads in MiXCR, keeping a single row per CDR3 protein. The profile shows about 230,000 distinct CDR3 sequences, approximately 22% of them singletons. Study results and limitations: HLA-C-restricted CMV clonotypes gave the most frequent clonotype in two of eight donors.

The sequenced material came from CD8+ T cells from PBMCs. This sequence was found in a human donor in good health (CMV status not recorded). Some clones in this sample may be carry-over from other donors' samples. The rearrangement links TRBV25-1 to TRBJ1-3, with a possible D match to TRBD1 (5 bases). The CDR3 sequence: CASSDWGSGNTIYF. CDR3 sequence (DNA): TGTGCCAGCAGTGACTGGGGGTCTGGAAACACCATATATTTT.